The source of this T cell receptor beta chain is a study of cytomegalovirus exposure and HLA in healthy donors. Looking at the study overall: Counted in an early data release were about 80 million unique TCRs from HLA-typed donors.

Primers for the PCR totalled 60 Vbeta and 13 Jbeta. Clones were sequenced by immunoSEQ multiplex PCR, and TCRdb holds only the in-frame ones, with some missing. In the table there are under 200,000 clones, 79% of which are singletons. The V gene's germline CDR1 is SNHLY and CDR2 FYNNEI. After removal of 7 bases from V and 0 bases from J, the junction contained 6 bases not matched to a gene. The CDR3 totals 15 residues. The chain is built from TRBV2 and TRBJ2-7; 10 bases line up with TRBD2. Sequenced input: PBMCs. The source is a woman in her 40s in good health and CMV-seronegative. The CDR3 DNA follows: TGTGCCAGCACCCAACTAGCGGGGTACTCCTACGAGCAGTACTTC. As protein: CASTQLAGYSYEQYF.